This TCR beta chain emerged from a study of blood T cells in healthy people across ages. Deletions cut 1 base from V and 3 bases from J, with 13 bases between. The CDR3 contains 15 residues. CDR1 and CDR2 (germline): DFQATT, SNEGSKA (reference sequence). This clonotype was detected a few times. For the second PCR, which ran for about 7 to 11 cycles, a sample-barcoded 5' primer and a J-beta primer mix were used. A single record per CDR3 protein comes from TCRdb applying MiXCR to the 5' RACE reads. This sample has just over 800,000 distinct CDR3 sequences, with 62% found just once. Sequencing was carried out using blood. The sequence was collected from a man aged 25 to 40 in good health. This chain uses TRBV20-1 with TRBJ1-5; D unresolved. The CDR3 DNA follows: TGCAGTGCTAGAGGCGTCGGACTAATCAATCAGCCCCAGCATTTT. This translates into CSARGVGLINQPQHF.